This entry lists 24 T cell receptor beta chains sequenced from one sample in a study of T cells in Graves' hyperthyroidism and ophthalmopathy. From RNA transcripts, TCR beta CDR3 regions were amplified. An initial round of RT-PCR targeting the TCR CDR3 relied on the HTBI primer set. MiXCR, applied by TCRdb to the multiplex PCR reads, yields one record per CDR3 protein. The sample consists of about 350,000 distinct CDR3 sequences, over 15% of them appearing once. Sequenced sample: blood. These receptors originate from a middle-aged woman with Graves' ophthalmopathy.

This clonotype appeared many times. The V call is TRBV6-1, the J call TRBJ2-7; 8 nucleotides align to TRBD1. The CDR3 is made up of 14 amino acids. Germline CDR1 MNHNS, CDR2 SASEGT. The ends lost 5 bases at V and 6 bases at J; junction bases unmatched: 9. The CDR3 protein is CASSRGQGLSEQYF. CDR3 bases: TGTGCCAGCAGTCGTGGACAGGGTCTGAGCGAGCAGTACTTC.

This clonotype occurred many times. As DNA, the CDR3 is TGCAGTGCTAGAGATCCAGCGGTAGAGACCCAGTACTTC. Translation: CSARDPAVETQYF. The V gene is TRBV20-1, the J gene TRBJ2-5, with D possibly being TRBD2 (5 bases). The V gene's germline CDR1 is DFQATT and CDR2 SNEGSKA (reference sequence). V was clipped by 0 bases and J by 4 bases, with 9 bases between them. This CDR3 region has 13 residues.

This clonotype was seen ten or more times. A junction boundary mismatches the germline segment, possibly from a read error. The CDR3: CASSPIGRAISGNTICF. The DNA for the CDR3 is TGTGCCAGCAGCCCTATAGGACGAGCGATCTCTGGAAACACCATATGTTTT. The rearrangement links TRBV11-2 to TRBJ1-3; D is unclear. From germline, CDR1 is SGHAT and CDR2 FQNNGV. The length of the CDR3 is 17 residues.

This clonotype showed up many times. The chain recombines TRBV11-2 with TRBJ2-7; D gene unclear. Trimming removed 3 bases at V and 5 bases at J, with 2 bases between. CDR1 and CDR2 from the germline V gene are SGHAT and FQNNGV. The CDR3 sequence is 10 residues long. The CDR3 bases are TGTGCCAGCAGCTTGGACGAGCAGTACTTC. As protein: CASSLDEQYF.

This clonotype was counted ten times or more. The chain combines TRBV2 with TRBJ1-2; no reliable D call. The CDR3 spans 12 residues. Trimming removed 7 bases at V and 4 bases at J, with 10 bases between. Germline lookup yields CDR1 SNHLY and CDR2 FYNNEI. The CDR3 here is CASKRMIYGYTF. The CDR3 bases are TGTGCCAGCAAGCGGATGATCTATGGCTACACCTTC.

This clonotype was found many times. The V and J genes are TRBV2 and TRBJ2-7; 11 bases are shared with TRBD2. The germline V gene has CDR1 SNHLY and CDR2 FYNNEI. Trimming at V came to 8 bases and at J to 6 bases, leaving 9 bases not matched to a gene. CDR3 length equals 14 residues. This CDR3 reads CASHSRLAGIEQYF. CDR3 in DNA: TGTGCCAGCCATTCCAGACTAGCGGGAATCGAGCAGTACTTC.

This clonotype showed up many times. Sequence at one end of the junction differs from germline and may be a read error. The chain recombines TRBV7-7 with TRBJ2-2; either TRBD1 or TRBD2 may fit D (6 bases each). The CDR3 has 14 amino acids. CDR1 is SSHAT, CDR2 FNYEAQ, per germline (reference sequence). CDR3 sequence (DNA): TGTGCTAGCAGCCGGGGGCCAGGTACCGGGGAGCTGTTTTTT. It codes for CASSRGPGTGELFF.

The table lists this clonotype with a few counts. The chain uses TRBV27 and TRBJ2-2; 7 nucleotides agree with TRBD1. The V and J ends lost 10 bases and 4 bases, in that order; junction bases with no gene match: 9. The CDR3 has 14 residues. Germline V gives CDR1 MNHEY, CDR2 SMNVEV (reference sequence). This CDR3 reads CATRTGDSTGELFF. The CDR3 nucleotides read TGTGCCACCCGCACAGGGGACAGCACCGGGGAGCTGTTTTTT.

There are many counts of this clonotype. This CDR3 is CASSVAASYEQYF. CDR3 DNA: TGTGCCAGCAGTGTGGCGGCGTCCTACGAGCAGTACTTC. J is TRBJ2-7 and V is TRBV6-1; D unresolved. The germline gives CDR1 MNHNS, CDR2 SASEGT. Trimming took 4 bases from V and 1 from J, leaving 8 bases between them. CDR3 length: 13 amino acids.

This clonotype was observed a few times. The chain joins TRBV6-1 to TRBJ2-4; TRBD2 matches at 7 bases. Trimming at V came to 4 bases and at J to 6 bases, leaving 6 bases not matched to a gene. The CDR3 is 14 amino acids. In germline, CDR1 is MNHNS, CDR2 SASEGT. The CDR3 bases are TGTGCCAGCAGTGGGGCGGGAGTTGGAAACATTCAGTACTTC. Amino acid sequence: CASSGAGVGNIQYF.

Ten or more counts support this clonotype. The V call is TRBV27, the J call TRBJ1-5; D call uncertain. The germline V gene has CDR1 MNHEY and CDR2 SMNVEV (reference sequence). The germline V and J ends were trimmed by 0 bases and 2 bases, with 5 bases remaining between them. CDR3 length: 14 residues. CDR3 bases: TGTGCCAGCAGTTTATCCGGACGCAATCAGCCCCAGCATTTT. Protein sequence: CASSLSGRNQPQHF.

In its sample, this clonotype was seen many times. The J gene is TRBJ1-2, the V gene TRBV20-1, with a tentative D call TRBD1 (5 bases). Trimming cost V 6 bases and J 1 base, with 24 bases left between them. Germline assignment: CDR1 DFQATT and CDR2 SNEGSKA (reference sequence). The CDR3 contains 17 residues. The CDR3 loop reads CSANPGVAGRINYGYTF. CDR3 DNA sequence: TGCAGTGCCAACCCCGGAGTGGCAGGGCGGATTAACTATGGCTACACCTTC.

The V and J genes are TRBV27 and TRBJ2-1; D gene unclear. CDR3 size: 14 residues. Per germline, CDR1 MNHEY and CDR2 SMNVEV (reference sequence). V lost 2 bases and J 1 base, leaving 6 bases between the germline ends. The CDR3 loop is CASSLVDSYNEQFF. DNA for the CDR3: TGTGCCAGCAGTTTAGTGGATTCCTACAATGAGCAGTTCTTC.

This clonotype has ten or more counts. The gene calls are TRBV19 and TRBJ1-5; D remains unclear. Germline V lookup: CDR1 LNHDA, CDR2 SQIVND (reference sequence). The CDR3 runs to 14 residues. V shed 7 bases and J shed 7 bases, with 17 bases lying between them. This chain's CDR3 is CASTIIPGGQPQHF. As DNA, the CDR3 is TGTGCCAGTACCATAATTCCCGGCGGGCAGCCCCAGCATTTT.

The chain combines TRBV6-2 or TRBV6-3 with TRBJ1-2, with D possibly matching TRBD1 (6 bases). V was clipped by 2 bases and J by 8 bases, with 9 bases between them. The CDR3 length is 12 residues. CDR1 is MNHEY and CDR2 is SVGEGT in the germline V gene. CDR3 nucleotide sequence: TGTGCCAGCAGTTACGTCCAGGGGGGCTACACCTTC. Translation gives CASSYVQGGYTF.

In this sample, this clonotype turned up many times. V and J are TRBV24-1 and TRBJ2-7, with no clear D. Trimming cost V 2 bases and J 6 bases, with 16 bases left between them. This CDR3 region has 15 residues. Germline V gene sequence: CDR1 KGHDR, CDR2 SFDVKD. The CDR3 loop reads CATSDSLMGKGEQYF. The DNA for the CDR3 is TGTGCCACCAGTGATTCGTTGATGGGAAAAGGCGAGCAGTACTTC.

This clonotype has at least ten counts. The J gene is TRBJ2-5, the V gene TRBV6-5; D may be TRBD2 (5 bases). Trimming took off 6 bases at V and 0 bases at J, with 17 bases between the two ends. The CDR3 is 16 amino acids. Germline V gene data show CDR1 as MNHEY and CDR2 as SVGAGI. CDR3 in DNA: TGTGCCAGCAGCGTCCGGGGTCCGGAGTACCAAGAGACCCAGTACTTC. This encodes CASSVRGPEYQETQYF.

The table lists this clonotype with many counts. The rearrangement links TRBV28 to TRBJ1-1; D ambiguous. This CDR3 region has 13 residues. Germline values: CDR1 MDHEN, CDR2 SYDVKM. Trimming removed 2 bases at V and 5 bases at J, with 9 bases between. DNA for the CDR3: TGTGCCAGCAGTTTACCTCTTGGGACTGAAGCTTTCTTT. As protein: CASSLPLGTEAFF. The full variable domain, completed using reference TRBV28 and TRBJ1-1, is DVKVTQSSRYLVKRTGEKVFLECVQDMDHENMFWYRQDPGLGLRLIYFSYDVKMKEKGDIPEGYSVSREKKERFSLILESASTNQTSMYLCASSLPLGTEAFFGQGTRLTVV.

This clonotype occurred many times. J is TRBJ1-2 and V is TRBV6-5; D is unresolved. Per the germline V gene, CDR1 is MNHEY and CDR2 is SVGAGI. CDR3 length: 13 amino acids. Trimming took off 5 bases at V and 6 bases at J, with 13 bases between the two ends. CDR3 sequence (DNA): TGTGCCAGCAGTCGGTGGCGGGATAATGGCTACACCTTC. Its translation: CASSRWRDNGYTF.

This clonotype was detected ten times or more. The chain combines TRBV19 with TRBJ2-2; 7 nucleotides align to TRBD1. Per the germline V gene, CDR1 is LNHDA and CDR2 is SQIVND (reference sequence). The CDR3 has 16 amino acids. The V and J ends lost 0 bases and 2 bases, in that order; junction bases with no gene match: 3. The CDR3 nucleotides read TGTGCCAGTAGTATAGAAAGGGGGCCTAACACCGGGGAGCTGTTTTTT. It specifies CASSIERGPNTGELFF.

This clonotype was detected many times. The chain combines TRBV7-3 with TRBJ1-1; D remains unclear. CDR3 length: 19 residues. Trimming shortened V by 1 base and J by 4 bases, and 25 bases separated the two germline ends. Germline V gene sequence: CDR1 SGHTA, CDR2 FQGTGA. CDR3 DNA: TGTGCCAGCAGCTTAAGAATTGGAGCTGTCCGGGATGGAAGCACTGAAGCTTTCTTT. Translated, it gives CASSLRIGAVRDGSTEAFF.

This clonotype occurred many times. The rearrangement links TRBV29-1 to TRBJ2-5; D possibly matches TRBD1 or TRBD2 (5 bases each). V was shortened by 7 bases and J by 2 bases, with 11 bases between the two germline ends. Germline CDR1 and CDR2: SQVTM and ANQGSEA. This CDR3 contains 12 residues. The DNA for the CDR3 is TGCAGCGCCGAGGGGCAGCAAGAGACCCAGTACTTC. As protein: CSAEGQQETQYF.

This clonotype was seen ten or more times. The J gene is TRBJ2-5, the V gene TRBV3-1; perhaps TRBD1 as D (6 bases). The V gene's germline CDR1 is LGHDT and CDR2 YNNKEL (reference sequence). The germline V and J ends were trimmed by 2 bases and 10 bases, with 11 bases remaining between them. CDR3 length: 12 residues. CDR3 protein: CASSQLPGHQYF. CDR3 coding DNA: TGTGCCAGCAGCCAATTACCGGGACACCAGTACTTC.

Many counts were recorded for this clonotype. Written as DNA, the CDR3 is TGTGCCAGCAATACAGGGGGGAAGACCCAGTACTTC. Protein product: CASNTGGKTQYF. The chain carries TRBV28 and TRBJ2-5, with 8 bases aligning to TRBD1. Per the germline V gene, CDR1 is MDHEN and CDR2 is SYDVKM. The CDR3 is 12 amino acids. V trimming: 7 bases; J trimming: 6 bases; junction bases outside the gene matches: 4.